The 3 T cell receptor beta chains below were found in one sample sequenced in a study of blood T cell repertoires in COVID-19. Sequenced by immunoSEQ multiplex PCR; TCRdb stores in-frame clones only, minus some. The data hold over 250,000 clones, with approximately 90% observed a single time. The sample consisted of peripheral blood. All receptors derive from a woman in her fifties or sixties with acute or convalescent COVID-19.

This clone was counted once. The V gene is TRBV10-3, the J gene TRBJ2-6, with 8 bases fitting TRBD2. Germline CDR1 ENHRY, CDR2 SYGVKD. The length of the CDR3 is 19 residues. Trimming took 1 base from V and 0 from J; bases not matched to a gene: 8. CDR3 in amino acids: CAISEYGSGSPSGANVLTF. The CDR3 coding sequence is TGTGCCATCAGTGAGTACGGAAGCGGGAGTCCCTCTGGGGCCAACGTCCTGACTTTC.

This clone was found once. CDR3 protein: CASSQDQGGANYGYTF. CDR3 nucleotide sequence: TGTGCCAGCAGCCAAGATCAGGGAGGGGCTAACTATGGCTACACCTTC. The chain joins TRBV4-2 to TRBJ1-2; weak D call: TRBD1 (5 bases). CDR3 length: 16 residues. CDR1 is LGHNA, CDR2 YNFKEQ, per germline. The V end was cut by 0 bases, the J end by 0 bases, with 11 bases between.

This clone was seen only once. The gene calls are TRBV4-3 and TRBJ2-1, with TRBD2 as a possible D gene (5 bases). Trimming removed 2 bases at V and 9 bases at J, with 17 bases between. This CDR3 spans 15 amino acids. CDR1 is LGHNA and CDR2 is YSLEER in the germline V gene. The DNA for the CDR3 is TGCGCCAGCAGCCAATCGGACCTGGGTGGAGGTGAGCAGTTCTTC. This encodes CASSQSDLGGGEQFF.